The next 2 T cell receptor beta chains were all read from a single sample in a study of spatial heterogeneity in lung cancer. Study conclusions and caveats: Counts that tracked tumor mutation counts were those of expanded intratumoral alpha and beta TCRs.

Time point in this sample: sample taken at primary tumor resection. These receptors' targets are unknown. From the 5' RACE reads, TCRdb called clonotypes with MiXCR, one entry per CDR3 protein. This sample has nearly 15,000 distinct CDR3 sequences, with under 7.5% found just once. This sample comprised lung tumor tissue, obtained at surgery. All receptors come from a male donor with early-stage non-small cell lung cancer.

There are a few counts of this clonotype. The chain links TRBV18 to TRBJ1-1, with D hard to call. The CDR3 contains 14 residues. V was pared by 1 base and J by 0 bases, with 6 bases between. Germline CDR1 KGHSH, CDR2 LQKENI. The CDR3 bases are TGTGCCAGCTCACCACAACCGCTGAACACTGAAGCTTTCTTT. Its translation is CASSPQPLNTEAFF.

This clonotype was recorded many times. The CDR3 protein is CASSAQDRNGYTF. DNA of the CDR3: TGTGCCAGCAGTGCGCAGGACAGAAATGGCTACACCTTC. The chain recombines TRBV2 with TRBJ1-2, with a possible D match to TRBD1 (6 bases). Germline V gives CDR1 SNHLY, CDR2 FYNNEI. The CDR3 covers 13 residues. Trimming cost V 4 bases and J 6 bases, with 12 bases left between them.